These T cell receptor beta chains were read from a single sample in a study of early T cells in non-severe SARS-CoV-2 infection. TCRdb passed the 5' RACE reads through MiXCR, listing each CDR3 protein once. The repertoire holds tens of thousands of distinct CDR3 sequences, with around 4% as singletons. The sequenced material came from whole blood. These receptors all stem from an adult who was a healthcare worker with PCR-confirmed SARS-CoV-2 infection or an uninfected control (not recorded which). The CDR3 runs from the conserved cysteine through the conserved F or W. D genes are given only for firm matches. Only some rows state a clone size, as once, few, many or a class for expanded clones.

j_call	v_call	d_call	clone_size	cdr3_length	cdr3_aa	cdr3_nt
TRBJ1-6	TRBV24-1	.	.	13	CATSATGGSPFHF	TGTGCCACCAGTGCGACAGGAGGTTCACCCTTCCACTTT
TRBJ2-7	TRBV6-6	.	few	12	CASSYSRVEQYF	TGTGCCAGCAGTTACTCGCGGGTTGAGCAGTACTTC
TRBJ2-3	TRBV5-5	.	many	18	CASSFSPARTQLGDTQYF	TGTGCCAGCAGCTTTTCCCCGGCCCGGACCCAGTTAGGAGATACGCAGTATTTT
TRBJ2-5	TRBV4-3	TRBD2	many	17	CASSQFAGTTGPETQYF	TGCGCCAGCAGCCAATTTGCCGGGACTACGGGCCCGGAGACCCAGTACTTC
TRBJ2-7	TRBV10-1	.	many	12	CASSGSGYEQYF	TGCGCCAGCAGTGGCTCCGGCTACGAGCAGTACTTC
TRBJ2-3	TRBV29-1	.	.	11	CSFRSGNTQYF	TGCAGCTTCCGGTCGGGAAATACGCAGTATTTT
TRBJ1-5	TRBV12-5	.	many	16	CASGREQGRSNQPQHF	TGTGCTAGTGGCCGAGAACAGGGAAGGAGCAATCAGCCCCAGCATTTT
TRBJ1-1	TRBV30	.	many	14	CAWFPGSGWTEAFF	TGTGCCTGGTTTCCCGGGTCTGGGTGGACTGAAGCTTTCTTT
TRBJ2-1	TRBV20-1	.	many	14	CSARLSQSYNEQFF	TGCAGTGCGAGACTATCCCAGTCCTACAATGAGCAGTTCTTC
TRBJ2-5	TRBV7-6	TRBD2	many	16	CASSLGTSGREETQYF	TGTGCCAGCAGCCTCGGGACTAGCGGGAGGGAAGAGACCCAGTACTTC
TRBJ2-1	TRBV2	TRBD2	many	15	CASRQGTSKGHEQFF	TGTGCCAGCAGGCAAGGGACTAGCAAAGGCCATGAGCAGTTCTTC
TRBJ2-2	TRBV5-4	TRBD2	many	16	CASSLGGGIYTGELFF	TGTGCCAGCAGCTTGGGCGGGGGGATATACACCGGGGAGCTGTTTTTT
TRBJ2-3	TRBV7-3	.	many	13	CASSSQGPDTQYF	TGTGCCAGCAGCTCACAGGGTCCAGATACGCAGTATTTT
TRBJ1-1	TRBV29-1	TRBD1	.	14	CSGDRAKDDTEAFF	TGCAGCGGGGACAGGGCGAAGGATGACACTGAAGCTTTCTTT
TRBJ2-7	TRBV2	.	many	13	CASSEGDLHEQYF	TGTGCCAGCAGTGAAGGGGACCTACACGAGCAGTACTTC
TRBJ2-5	TRBV3-1	TRBD2	many	15	CASSWAGGRSETQYF	TGTGCCAGCAGCTGGGCAGGCGGGAGAAGTGAGACCCAGTACTTC
TRBJ2-7	TRBV14	TRBD1	many	15	CASSHRTGGWYEQYF	TGTGCCAGCAGCCATCGGACAGGCGGCTGGTACGAGCAGTACTTC
TRBJ2-1	TRBV6-2/TRBV6-3	TRBD1	many	15	CASSYPTGSYNEQFF	TGTGCCAGCAGTTACCCGACAGGGTCCTACAATGAGCAGTTCTTC
TRBJ2-3	TRBV28	.	many	13	CASSLRVPNTQYF	TGTGCCAGCAGTTTAAGGGTGCCGAATACGCAGTATTTT
TRBJ1-5	TRBV19	.	many	15	CASSVRQQGTQPQHF	TGTGCCAGTAGTGTTAGACAACAGGGAACCCAGCCCCAGCATTTT
TRBJ1-5	TRBV15	.	many	15	CATSRDQGSEQPQHF	TGTGCCACCAGCAGAGATCAAGGGAGCGAACAGCCCCAGCATTTT
TRBJ2-1	TRBV20-1	TRBD2	many	15	CSAFHIAGGGNEQFF	TGCAGTGCTTTCCACATAGCGGGGGGCGGAAATGAGCAGTTCTTC